This TCR beta chain emerged from a study of beta chain features in type 1 diabetes (dated 2018 in TCRdb). Regarding the study in general: Mean age, gender distribution, total cell number and subset yield did not differ between patients and healthy donors. A total of 85 million to 110 million sorted cells were examined across all samples, and RNA yield correlated strongly with the number of cells per subset. Regulatory and stem cell-like memory subsets were obtained from only 8 patients and about 8 healthy donors, while naive and central memory subsets were obtained from all 30 or so donors. In the study, TCRB repertoires of sorted circulating CD4+ T cell subsets from recently diagnosed type 1 diabetes patients were compared with those of matched healthy donors.

From each donor, a single peripheral blood sample of approximately 120 mL on average was drawn into heparinised tubes. A BD FACSAria II was used to sort naive, central memory, regulatory and stem cell-like memory CD4+ T cells with a panel that included CD45RO, CCR7, CD25, CD127, CD95 and CD27. A purity above 95% was achieved for all sorted populations. PBMCs were separated immediately by Lymphoprep density gradient centrifugation and were stained directly, without being cultured. To minimize batch effects, samples were stained and sorted in pairs, one healthy donor with one patient per experiment. The CDR3, from cysteine to phenylalanine, totals 15 residues. The sequence is cut down to CDR3 DNA, 45 bases in frame from base 1. The trim is 2 bases for V and 0 bases for J, with a gap of 11 bases between the germline ends. From the germline V gene, CDR1 is SGDLS and CDR2 is YYNGEE. Comments on this clone: Its antigen remains undetermined. Per-base qualities were not stored, and no clone one base away is much larger.

Results and caveats for the whole study, not just this receptor: Because small numbers of individuals were included in the HLA sub-analyses, any influence of HLA type on TCRB rearrangement was left unresolved. At VDJ recombination sites, type 1 diabetes patients had fewer insertions and more deleted nucleotides, which implies abnormalities in thymic rearrangement. The naive, central memory and regulatory TCRB repertoires appeared to resemble one another more closely among patients than among healthy donors. Shorter templates might be favored by PCR, yet because patient and control samples were amplified and corrected together, any such skew would affect both groups equally. Type 1 diabetes patients showed a moderate but significant shortening of TCRB CDR3 length in all four CD4+ subsets. Because cDNA was sequenced instead of genomic DNA, activated cells with high expression could be over-represented, although the groups did not differ in activation or CD3 levels.

The High Capacity cDNA Reverse Transcription Kit was used to reverse transcribe all of the isolated RNA, meaning that expressed TCRB transcripts were what got sequenced. Deep immunoSEQ sequencing was applied to naive, central memory and regulatory T cell samples, giving an average of about 3.6 million total reads per sample. After sorted cells were lysed in RLT buffer, RNA was extracted with DNase-treated RNeasy Micro or Mini kits, with the choice depending on cell number. Each cell subset was processed separately to prevent cross-contamination, with patient and healthy donor samples processed together. Using the immunoSEQ multiplex PCR, TCRB sequences were amplified from cDNA into 87-bp fragments spanning the CDR3 region. The amplicons were sequenced using the Illumina HiSeq platform. The study's own analysis went as follows. Synthetic template baselines were used to correct PCR bias computationally, reads within Hamming distance 2 were collapsed together, and singletons that could not be merged were discarded. Reads were aligned against IMGT to assign V, D and J genes, CDR3 length and insertions or deletions at six rearrangement sites. Within each subset, clonotype counts were normalized to sorted cell number, after which true diversity and Gini coefficients were computed with the tcR R package. The overlap coefficient, calculated on TCRB nucleotide sequences, was used to measure repertoire sharing. Out-of-frame TCRB sequences from naive cells were analyzed as a proxy for the pre-selection repertoire. The clones in this table, taken by TCRdb from immuneACCESS, are in-frame only. Not every clone is retained; where verified, under half of the shortfall comes from an unresolved V gene, and the cause of the rest is unknown. V and J calls and clone size follow that table, whereas D and trimming were derived from the DNA. Recorded for this sample are approximately 600,000 clones; around 12% of them occurred a single time. The ten largest clones represent over 0.1% of the sample.

The sequence was obtained from a man aged 25-40 years with type 1 diabetes. The chain uses TRBV9 and TRBJ2-5; D gene: possibly TRBD2, on 6 matching bases. The sample consisted of naive CD4+ T cells from blood. The cell subset or site label on this specimen signifies: true naive CD4+ T cells. In nucleotide form, the sequence is TGTGCCAGCAGCGTTCTCGCGGGGTACCAAGAGACCCAGTACTTC. This yields the protein CASSVLAGYQETQYF.